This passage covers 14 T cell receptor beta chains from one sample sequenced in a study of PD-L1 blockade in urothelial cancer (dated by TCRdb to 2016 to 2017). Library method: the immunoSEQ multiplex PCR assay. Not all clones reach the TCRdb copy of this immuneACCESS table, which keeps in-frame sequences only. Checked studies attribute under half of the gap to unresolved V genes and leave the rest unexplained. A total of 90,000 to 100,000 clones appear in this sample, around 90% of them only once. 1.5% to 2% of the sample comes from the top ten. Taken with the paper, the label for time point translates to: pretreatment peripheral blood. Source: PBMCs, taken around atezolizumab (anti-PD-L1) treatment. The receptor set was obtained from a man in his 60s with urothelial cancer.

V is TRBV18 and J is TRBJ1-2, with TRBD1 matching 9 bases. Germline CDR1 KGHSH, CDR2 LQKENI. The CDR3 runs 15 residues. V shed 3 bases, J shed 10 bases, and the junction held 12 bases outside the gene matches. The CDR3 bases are TGTGCCAGCTCACCGGTGCGGGGGGACAGGGAAGCCTACACCTTC. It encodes CASSPVRGDREAYTF.

The CDR3 nucleotides read TGTGCTAGTGGTTTGGTAATTGGGCAGCCCACCGGGGAGCTGTTTTTT. This translates into CASGLVIGQPTGELFF. The chain couples TRBV12-5 to TRBJ2-2, with D unclear. The CDR3 spans 16 residues. CDR1 and CDR2 (germline): LGHNT, FRNRAP. V lost 0 bases, J lost 4 bases, and 12 bases lay in between.

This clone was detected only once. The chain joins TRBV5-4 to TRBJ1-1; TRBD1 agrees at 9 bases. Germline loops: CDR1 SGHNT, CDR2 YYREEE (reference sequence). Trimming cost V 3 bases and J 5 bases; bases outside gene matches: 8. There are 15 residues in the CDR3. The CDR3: CASSSPGQGNTEAFF. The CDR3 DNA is TGTGCCAGCAGCTCCCCCGGACAGGGGAATACTGAAGCTTTCTTT.

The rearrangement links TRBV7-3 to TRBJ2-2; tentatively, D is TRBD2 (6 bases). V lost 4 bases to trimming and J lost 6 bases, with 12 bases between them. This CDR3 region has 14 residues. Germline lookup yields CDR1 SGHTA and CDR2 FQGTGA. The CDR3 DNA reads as TGTGCCAGCAGCTCGATTTCGGGGGCCGGGGAGCTGTTTTTT. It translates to CASSSISGAGELFF.

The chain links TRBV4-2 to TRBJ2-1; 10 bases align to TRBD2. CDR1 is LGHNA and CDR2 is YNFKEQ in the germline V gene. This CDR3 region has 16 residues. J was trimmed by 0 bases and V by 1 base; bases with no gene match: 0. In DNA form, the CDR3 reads TGTGCCAGCAGCCAAGCTAGCGGGAGCTCCTACAATGAGCAGTTCTTC. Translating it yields CASSQASGSSYNEQFF.

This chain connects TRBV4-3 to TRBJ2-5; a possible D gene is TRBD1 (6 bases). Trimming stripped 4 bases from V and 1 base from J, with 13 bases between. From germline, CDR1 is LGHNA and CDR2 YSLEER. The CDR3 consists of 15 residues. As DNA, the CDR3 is TGCGCCAGCAGCCGCCACAGGGATAGCCAAGAGACCCAGTACTTC. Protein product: CASSRHRDSQETQYF.

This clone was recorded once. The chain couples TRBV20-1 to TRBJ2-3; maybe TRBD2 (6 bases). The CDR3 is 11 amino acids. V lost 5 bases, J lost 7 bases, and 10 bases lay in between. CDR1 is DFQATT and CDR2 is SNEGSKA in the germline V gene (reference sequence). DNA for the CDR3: TGCAGTGCTCATAGCGGTTATACGCAGTATTTT. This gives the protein CSAHSGYTQYF.

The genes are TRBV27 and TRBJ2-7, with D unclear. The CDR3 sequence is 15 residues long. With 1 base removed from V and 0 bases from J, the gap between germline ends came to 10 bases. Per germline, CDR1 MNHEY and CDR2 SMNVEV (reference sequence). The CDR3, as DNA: TGTGCCAGCAGTTTATACAGCAGAAGCTCCTACGAGCAGTACTTC. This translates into CASSLYSRSSYEQYF.

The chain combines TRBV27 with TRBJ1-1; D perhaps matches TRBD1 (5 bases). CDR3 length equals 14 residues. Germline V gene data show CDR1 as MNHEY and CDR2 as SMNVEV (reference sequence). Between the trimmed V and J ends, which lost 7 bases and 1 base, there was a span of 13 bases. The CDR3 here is CASIPWGGNTEAFF. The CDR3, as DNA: TGTGCCAGCATCCCTTGGGGGGGGAACACTGAAGCTTTCTTT.

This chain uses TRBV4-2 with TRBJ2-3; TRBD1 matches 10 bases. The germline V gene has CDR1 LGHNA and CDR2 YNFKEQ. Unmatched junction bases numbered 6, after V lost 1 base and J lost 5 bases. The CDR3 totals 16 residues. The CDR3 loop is CASSQVGQGSGDTQYF. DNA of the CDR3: TGTGCCAGCAGCCAAGTGGGACAGGGGAGTGGAGATACGCAGTATTTT.

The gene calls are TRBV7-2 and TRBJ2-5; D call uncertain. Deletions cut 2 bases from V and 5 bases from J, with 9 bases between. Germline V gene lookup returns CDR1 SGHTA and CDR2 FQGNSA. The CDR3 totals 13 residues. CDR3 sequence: CASSLNSKETQYF. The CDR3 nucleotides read TGTGCCAGCAGCTTAAACAGTAAGGAGACCCAGTACTTC.

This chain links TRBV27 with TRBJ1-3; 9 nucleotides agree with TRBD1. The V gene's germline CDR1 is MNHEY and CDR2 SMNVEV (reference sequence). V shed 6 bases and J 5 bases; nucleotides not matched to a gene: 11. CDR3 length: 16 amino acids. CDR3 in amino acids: CASRLATGQGRNTIYF. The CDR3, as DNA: TGTGCCAGCAGGTTAGCTACGGGACAGGGAAGAAACACCATATATTTT.

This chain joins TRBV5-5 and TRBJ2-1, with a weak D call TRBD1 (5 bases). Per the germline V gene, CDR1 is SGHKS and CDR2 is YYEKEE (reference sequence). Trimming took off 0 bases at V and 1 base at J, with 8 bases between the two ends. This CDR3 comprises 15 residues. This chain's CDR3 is CASSLEPGSYNEQFF. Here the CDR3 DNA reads TGTGCCAGCAGCTTGGAGCCAGGGTCCTACAATGAGCAGTTCTTC.

The CDR3 nucleotides read TGTGCCAGCAGTTGGTCCCGGGACAGTTCCTACGAGCAGTACTTC. Protein: CASSWSRDSSYEQYF. The chain carries TRBV27 and TRBJ2-7; 7 bases line up with TRBD1. Per the germline V gene, CDR1 is MNHEY and CDR2 is SMNVEV (reference sequence). The CDR3 totals 15 residues. V lost 4 bases to trimming and J lost 1 base; unmatched junction nucleotides: 7.